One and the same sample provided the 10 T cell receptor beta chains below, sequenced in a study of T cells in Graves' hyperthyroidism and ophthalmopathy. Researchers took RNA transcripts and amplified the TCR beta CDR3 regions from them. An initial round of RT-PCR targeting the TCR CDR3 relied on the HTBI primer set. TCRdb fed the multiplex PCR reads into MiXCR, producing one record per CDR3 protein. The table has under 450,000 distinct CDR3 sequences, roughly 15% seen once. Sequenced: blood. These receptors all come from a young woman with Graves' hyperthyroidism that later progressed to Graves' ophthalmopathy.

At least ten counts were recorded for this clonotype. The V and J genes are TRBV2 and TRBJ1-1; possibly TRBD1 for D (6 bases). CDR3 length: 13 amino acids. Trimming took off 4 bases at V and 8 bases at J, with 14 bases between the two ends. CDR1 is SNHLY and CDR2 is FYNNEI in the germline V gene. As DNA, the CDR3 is TGTGCCAGCAGTGGTCAGGTCGGGACAGAAGCTTTCTTT. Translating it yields CASSGQVGTEAFF.

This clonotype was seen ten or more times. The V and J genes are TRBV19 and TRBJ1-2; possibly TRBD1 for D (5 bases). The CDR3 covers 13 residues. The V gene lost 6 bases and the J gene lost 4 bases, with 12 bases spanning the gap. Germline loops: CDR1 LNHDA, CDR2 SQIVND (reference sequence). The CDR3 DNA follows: TGTGCCAGTAGCCAACCAGGGATCTATGGCTACACCTTC. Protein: CASSQPGIYGYTF.

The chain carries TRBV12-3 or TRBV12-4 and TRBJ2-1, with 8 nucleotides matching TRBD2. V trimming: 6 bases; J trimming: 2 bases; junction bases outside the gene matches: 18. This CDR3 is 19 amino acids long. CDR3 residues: CASSLMLTLAGRTYNEQFF. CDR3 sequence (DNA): TGTGCCAGCAGCCTGATGTTGACATTAGCGGGACGTACCTACAATGAGCAGTTCTTC.

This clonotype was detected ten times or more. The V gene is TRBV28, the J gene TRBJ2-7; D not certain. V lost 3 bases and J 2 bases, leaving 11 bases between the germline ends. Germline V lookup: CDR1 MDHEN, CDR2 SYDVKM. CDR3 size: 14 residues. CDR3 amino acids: CASSFFENTYEQYF. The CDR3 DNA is TGTGCCAGCAGTTTCTTCGAAAATACCTACGAGCAGTACTTC.

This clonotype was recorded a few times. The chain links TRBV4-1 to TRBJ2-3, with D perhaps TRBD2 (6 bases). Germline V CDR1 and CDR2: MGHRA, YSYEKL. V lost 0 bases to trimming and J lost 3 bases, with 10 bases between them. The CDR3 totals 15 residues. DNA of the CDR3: TGCGCCAGCAGCCAAGAGGAGCGGGCAACAGATACGCAGTATTTT. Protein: CASSQEERATDTQYF.

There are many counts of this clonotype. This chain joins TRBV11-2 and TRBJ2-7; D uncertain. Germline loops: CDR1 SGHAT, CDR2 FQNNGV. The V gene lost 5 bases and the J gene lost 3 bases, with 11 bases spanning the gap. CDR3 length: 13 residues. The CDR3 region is CASSKETGYEQYF. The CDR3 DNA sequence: TGTGCCAGCAGCAAGGAGACCGGCTACGAGCAGTACTTC.

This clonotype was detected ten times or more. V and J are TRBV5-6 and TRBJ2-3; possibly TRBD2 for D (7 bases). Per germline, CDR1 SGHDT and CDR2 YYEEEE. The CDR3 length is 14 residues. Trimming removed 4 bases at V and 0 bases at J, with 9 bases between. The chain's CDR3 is CASSRGASTDTQYF. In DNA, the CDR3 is TGTGCCAGCAGCCGGGGGGCTAGCACAGATACGCAGTATTTT. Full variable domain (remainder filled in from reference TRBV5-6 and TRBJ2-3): DAGVTQSPTHLIKTRGQQVTLRCSPKSGHDTVSWYQQALGQGPQFIFQYYEEEERQRGNFPDRFSGHQFPNYSSELNVNALLLGDSALYLCASSRGASTDTQYFGPGTRLTVL.

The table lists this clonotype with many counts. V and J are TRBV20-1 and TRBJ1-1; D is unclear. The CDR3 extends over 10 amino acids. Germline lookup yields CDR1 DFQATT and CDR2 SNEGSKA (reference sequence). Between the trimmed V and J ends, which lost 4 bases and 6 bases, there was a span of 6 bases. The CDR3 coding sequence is TGCAGTGCTATACGGTCTGAAGCTTTCTTT. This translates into CSAIRSEAFF.

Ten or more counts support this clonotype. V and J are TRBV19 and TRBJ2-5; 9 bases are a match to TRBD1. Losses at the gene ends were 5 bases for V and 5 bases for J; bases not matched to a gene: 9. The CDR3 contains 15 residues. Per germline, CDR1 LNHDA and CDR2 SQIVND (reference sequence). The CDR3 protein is CASSGTGSSVETQYF. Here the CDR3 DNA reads TGTGCCAGTAGTGGGACAGGGTCTAGCGTGGAGACCCAGTACTTC.

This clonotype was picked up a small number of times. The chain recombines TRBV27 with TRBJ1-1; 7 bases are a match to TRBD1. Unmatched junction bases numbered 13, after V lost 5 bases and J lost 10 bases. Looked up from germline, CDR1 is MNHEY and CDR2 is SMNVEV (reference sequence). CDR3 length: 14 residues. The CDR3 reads CASSPGLGQAGAFF. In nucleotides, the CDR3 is TGTGCCAGCAGTCCGGGCCTTGGACAGGCGGGAGCTTTCTTT.